These T cell receptor beta chains were read from a single sample in a study of beta chain bispecific antibodies for T cell cancers. The antigens of these receptors remain unknown. Using its own MiXCR run on the 5' RACE reads, TCRdb lists one record per CDR3 protein. Of 17,000 or so distinct CDR3 sequences in the sample, approximately 2.2% are singletons; the top ten hold less than 8.5%. What was sequenced was healthy donor T cells cultured with leukemia cells. All receptors come from a human donor in good health. Some clones in this sample may be carry-over from other donors' samples. The conserved cysteine and the conserved F or W are not part of the CDR3 here. Fields, in order: J gene, V gene, CDR3 protein.

j_gene: TRBJ2-7
v_gene: TRBV2
CDR3aa: ASSESQESSYEQY

j_gene: TRBJ1-1
v_gene: TRBV27
CDR3aa: ASSSRGLVNTEAF

j_gene: TRBJ1-1
v_gene: TRBV12-3/TRBV12-4
CDR3aa: ASSFARTEAF

j_gene: TRBJ1-2
v_gene: TRBV6-5
CDR3aa: ASSYGLLEGGQANYGYT

j_gene: TRBJ1-2
v_gene: TRBV19
CDR3aa: ASSFTPGPSYGYT

j_gene: TRBJ1-5
v_gene: TRBV14
CDR3aa: ASSQDGRGQTRDSNQPQH

j_gene: TRBJ1-2
v_gene: TRBV29-1
CDR3aa: SVESQNYGYT

j_gene: TRBJ2-7
v_gene: TRBV20-1
CDR3aa: SARGAGSYEQY

j_gene: TRBJ2-3
v_gene: TRBV5-4
CDR3aa: ASSPRDGTDTQY

j_gene: TRBJ2-7
v_gene: TRBV7-9
CDR3aa: ASSSTEGGPHEQY

j_gene: TRBJ2-1
v_gene: TRBV5-4
CDR3aa: ASSLRWDRNNEQF

j_gene: TRBJ1-3
v_gene: TRBV28
CDR3aa: ASRPERSGLGNTIY

j_gene: TRBJ2-3
v_gene: TRBV19
CDR3aa: ASSQSAGGQWDTQY

j_gene: TRBJ2-7
v_gene: TRBV6-2/TRBV6-3
CDR3aa: ASSLETWTALYEQY

j_gene: TRBJ2-7
v_gene: TRBV11-2
CDR3aa: ASSPIPGTYEQY

j_gene: TRBJ1-3
v_gene: TRBV3-1
CDR3aa: ASSRGPTISGNTIY

j_gene: TRBJ2-3
v_gene: TRBV20-1
CDR3aa: SAARLGGGPSGFNTQY

j_gene: TRBJ2-2
v_gene: TRBV13
CDR3aa: ASSLPGQNTGELF

j_gene: TRBJ2-5
v_gene: TRBV12-3/TRBV12-4
CDR3aa: ASNTQGWRETQY

j_gene: TRBJ2-3
v_gene: TRBV3-1
CDR3aa: ASSPGTTADTQY

j_gene: TRBJ2-2
v_gene: TRBV6-1
CDR3aa: ASNPRIGTGSTGELF

j_gene: TRBJ2-5
v_gene: TRBV11-2
CDR3aa: ASSAITSGQETQY

j_gene: TRBJ2-5
v_gene: TRBV7-9
CDR3aa: ASSPPDSGGARETQY

j_gene: TRBJ2-3
v_gene: TRBV20-1
CDR3aa: SASRSPTDTQY

j_gene: TRBJ1-2
v_gene: TRBV29-1
CDR3aa: SVELRRGYGYT

j_gene: TRBJ2-5
v_gene: TRBV5-4
CDR3aa: ASSLDPLSQTQY

j_gene: TRBJ1-1
v_gene: TRBV5-4
CDR3aa: ASSTAGMGDRPNTEAF

j_gene: TRBJ2-1
v_gene: TRBV5-1
CDR3aa: ASSLVSGGEQF

j_gene: TRBJ2-3
v_gene: TRBV9
CDR3aa: ASSVNGGAADTQY

j_gene: TRBJ2-2
v_gene: TRBV5-1
CDR3aa: ASSLGQGPRITGELF

j_gene: TRBJ2-6
v_gene: TRBV6-5
CDR3aa: ASSLRGIGAGANVLT

j_gene: TRBJ2-1
v_gene: TRBV27
CDR3aa: ASSPFKIGVSSYNEQF

j_gene: TRBJ2-7
v_gene: TRBV20-1
CDR3aa: SAKPLDGYEQY

j_gene: TRBJ2-7
v_gene: TRBV10-1
CDR3aa: ASSAGDSYEQY

j_gene: TRBJ1-1
v_gene: TRBV29-1
CDR3aa: SVLAGENTEAF

j_gene: TRBJ1-6
v_gene: TRBV20-1
CDR3aa: SAPGTDNSPLH

j_gene: TRBJ2-1
v_gene: TRBV19
CDR3aa: ASSILAYSSSYNEQF

j_gene: TRBJ2-7
v_gene: TRBV19
CDR3aa: ASSFGTGSYEQY

j_gene: TRBJ2-1
v_gene: TRBV7-3
CDR3aa: ASSTRDRGYNEQF